Sequencing of this T cell receptor beta chain was carried out in a study of neoadjuvant nivolumab and ipilimumab in lung cancer. Study details: Patients got nivolumab 3 mg/kg on days 1, 15 and 29; combination added ipilimumab 1 mg/kg day 1.

Study-level results: TCR richness and clonality were higher in tumors than adjacent uninvolved lung.

As regards this clone: Antigen specificity is unknown.

Germline assignment: CDR1 LNHDA and CDR2 SQIVND (reference sequence). The CDR3 runs 16 residues. J lost 0 bases, V lost 6 bases, and 8 bases had no gene match. TCRdb keeps only in-frame clones here, not all; method: immunoSEQ multiplex PCR. The sample holds over 25,000 clones, roughly 80% seen once. Sequencing was performed on peripheral blood, taken before neoadjuvant nivolumab, alone or with ipilimumab. The chain joins TRBV19 to TRBJ1-5, with TRBD1 matching 7 bases. The TCR sequence derives from an adult with non-small cell lung cancer. The CDR3: CASRRYRGYSNQPQHF. As DNA, the CDR3 is TGTGCCAGTAGGCGGTACAGGGGATATAGCAATCAGCCCCAGCATTTT.